This T cell receptor (beta chain) was captured in a study of identical twins. Germline V gives CDR1 LGHDT, CDR2 YNNKEL (reference sequence). Trimming took 4 bases from V and 4 from J, leaving 16 bases between them. CDR3 size: 15 residues. Unique molecular identifiers were present on cDNA, and template switching added a universal primer site. A single record per CDR3 protein comes from TCRdb applying MiXCR to the 5' RACE reads. Altogether roughly 720,000 distinct CDR3 sequences are present, about 20% being singletons, with the ten largest covering around 13%. These records were also assigned to another study, of T cells expressing NK-cell markers. That work adds: Sequencing covered eight donors, seven HCMV-seropositive and one seronegative. The study found these clonotypes also leading the CD3+CD56-NKG2C+ fraction in a handful of donors.

The sequencing input was PBMCs. The chain recombines TRBV3-1 with TRBJ1-2, with D hard to call. This TCR was recovered from a woman between 18 and 29 years old in good health. This chain's CDR3 is CASSPPWAESYGYTF. The CDR3 coding sequence is TGTGCCAGCAGCCCCCCGTGGGCGGAGAGCTATGGCTACACCTTC.